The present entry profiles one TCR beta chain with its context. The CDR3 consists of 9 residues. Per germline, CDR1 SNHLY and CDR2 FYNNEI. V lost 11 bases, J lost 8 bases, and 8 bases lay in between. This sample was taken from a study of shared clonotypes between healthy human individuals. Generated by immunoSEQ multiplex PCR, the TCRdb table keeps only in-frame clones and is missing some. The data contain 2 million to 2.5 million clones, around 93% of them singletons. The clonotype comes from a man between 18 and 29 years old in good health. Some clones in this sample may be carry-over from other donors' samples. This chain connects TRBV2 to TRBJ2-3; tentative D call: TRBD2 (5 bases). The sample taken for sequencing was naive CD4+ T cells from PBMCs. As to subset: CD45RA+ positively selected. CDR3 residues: CARGLTQYF. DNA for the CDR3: TGTGCCCGCGGGCTTACGCAGTATTTT.